This T cell receptor beta chain was captured in a study of blood T cell repertoires in COVID-19. Study at large: Sources were T cells, B-cell-depleted T cells, or PBMCs; the material itself was cDNA or gDNA.

Patients of the Seattle cohort, enrolled during active infection, were followed longitudinally. The method was immunoSEQ multiplex PCR; TCRdb's version includes in-frame clones alone and lacks a portion of them. The sample shows around 300,000 clones, around 87% of them seen only once. The germline V gene has CDR1 MDHEN and CDR2 SYDVKM. V was trimmed by 5 bases and J by 6 bases, leaving 17 bases between them. This CDR3 comprises 15 residues. This rearrangement joins TRBV28 to TRBJ1-5; possible D gene TRBD1, 5 bases. The clonotype was recovered from a woman between 40 and 50 years old with COVID-19, enrolled during active disease. Sequences were obtained from peripheral blood. DNA of the CDR3: TGTGCCAGCAGTCGCGAGCCGGGGGATCGTCAGCCCCAGCATTTT. This encodes CASSREPGDRQPQHF.